This TCR beta chain was profiled in a study of T cell clones after liver transplantation. The assay was immunoSEQ multiplex PCR, and TCRdb's table has in-frame clones only and misses some. The table has roughly 15,000 clones, over 90% seen once; the top ten hold approximately 50%. V lost 6 bases, J lost 4 bases, and 5 bases stayed unmatched. CDR1 is MDHEN and CDR2 is SYDVKM in the germline V gene. This CDR3 contains 15 residues. The origin of this receptor is a human donor who received a liver transplant. The chain joins TRBV28 to TRBJ2-1; 11 bases agree with TRBD2. This specimen consisted of CD8+ T cells from blood, obtained before liver transplant. The CDR3 here is CASRKLAGEYNEQFF. The CDR3 bases are TGTGCCAGCAGAAAACTAGCGGGAGAGTACAATGAGCAGTTCTTC.